This T cell receptor beta chain was sequenced in a study of CD8+ T cells in alopecia areata. Study-wide points: Administration of tofacitinib significantly diminished scalp clonality and expanded CD8+ clones within the top 100.

A remark on this clone: Its antigen is as yet unknown.

Reverse transcribed after extraction, RNA yielded cDNA as the sequencing template. This table comes from immunoSEQ multiplex PCR, and its TCRdb copy is limited to in-frame clones, with some not included. The data show about 140,000 clones, 45% to 60% seen once. Treatment specified: oral pan-JAK inhibitor, 5-10 mg twice daily. Here the sequenced sample was CD8+ T cells sorted from blood, taken at week 4, from a patient treated with tofacitinib. This sequence was found in a human donor with alopecia areata.

In DNA form, the CDR3 reads TGTGCCAGCAGTGAAGGCAGGACGGCGAGGGGTGAGCAGTTCTTC. This codes for CASSEGRTARGEQFF. The V call is TRBV2, the J call TRBJ2-1; D is perhaps TRBD1 or TRBD2 (5 bases each). The CDR3 contains 15 residues. Germline loops: CDR1 SNHLY, CDR2 FYNNEI. Trimming stripped 1 base from V and 9 bases from J, with 16 bases between. Drawing the rest from reference TRBV2 and TRBJ2-1, the complete variable domain is EPEVTQTPSHQVTQMGQEVILRCVPISNHLYFYWYRQILGQKVEFLVSFYNNEISEKSEIFDDQFSVERPDGSNFTLKIRSTKLEDSAMYFCASSEGRTARGEQFFGPGTRLTVL.